This T cell receptor beta chain was observed in a study of blood T cell repertoires in COVID-19. Study information: The United States, Italy and Spain supplied acute and convalescent COVID-19 samples. From T cells, B-cell-depleted T cells, or PBMCs came the material, which was cDNA or gDNA.

In the original workflow: Quantification of nucleated cells was approximated via reference gene primer amplification. Only in-frame clones appear in the TCRdb table, and some are missing; sequencing was by immunoSEQ multiplex PCR. V, J and clone size are those of that table, while D and trimming were read from the DNA. The repertoire consists of about 49,000 clones, with over 70% occurring once and the leading ten covering about 5%. Material: peripheral blood. This TCR derives from a human donor in a cohort sampled during active COVID-19.

CDR3 nucleotides: TGTGCCAGCAGCGCCGCGGAGGAAGAGACCCAGTACTTC. This sequence encodes CASSAAEEETQYF. The chain combines TRBV13 with TRBJ2-5, with D possibly being TRBD2 (5 bases). The CDR3 runs 13 residues. Trimming removed 5 bases from V and 3 bases from J, with 10 bases in between. Germline V CDR1 and CDR2: PRHDT, FYEKMQ (reference sequence).